This TCR beta chain originates from a study of blood T cell repertoires in COVID-19. In the original analysis: Amplified reference gene primers provided the basis for estimating nucleated cell counts. TCRdb keeps only in-frame clones here, not all; method: immunoSEQ multiplex PCR. D and trimming were read from the DNA, whereas the V and J calls and clone size are those reported in that table. The profile shows 120,000 to 150,000 clones, around nine tenths of them singletons. Sequencing was carried out using peripheral blood. The origin of this receptor is a woman aged 45-65 years with active or convalescent COVID-19.

This chain's CDR3 is CSVHRGQTQYF. In DNA, the CDR3 is TGCAGCGTTCACAGGGGCCAGACCCAGTACTTC. The rearrangement uses TRBV29-1 and TRBJ2-5, with 7 bases fitting TRBD1. The CDR3 is 11 amino acids. Germline CDR1 and CDR2: SQVTM and ANQGSEA. The ends lost 5 bases at V and 6 bases at J; junction bases unmatched: 3.